The clone carrying this TCR beta chain was picked up many times. This specimen belongs to a study of T cells in Graves' hyperthyroidism and ophthalmopathy. The CDR3 contains 13 residues. V lost 5 bases, J lost 3 bases, and 11 bases lay in between. The TCR beta CDR3 regions underwent amplification using RNA transcripts as the source. HTBI primers were the set used in a first-round RT-PCR of the TCR CDR3. Using its own MiXCR run on the multiplex PCR reads, TCRdb lists one record per CDR3 protein. The sample records hundreds of thousands of distinct CDR3 sequences, over 35% being singletons. The source material was blood. This chain links TRBV12-3 or TRBV12-4 with TRBJ2-7; possibly TRBD1 for D (6 bases). This sequence originates from a young man with Graves' hyperthyroidism. The CDR3 DNA follows: TGTGCCAGCAGTCGACAGGCACTCTACGAGCAGTACTTC. Its translation is CASSRQALYEQYF.